This T cell receptor beta chain was identified during a study of OX40 agonist ivuxolimab in advanced cancers. Across the whole study: As their treatment, patients were administered ivuxolimab, an agonistic anti-OX40 (CD134) antibody. Melanoma, hepatocellular carcinoma, head and neck or renal cell cancer occurred in dose-escalation patients.

Notes on this clone: The antigen is not known.

Study-level findings and limits: Normalized T-cell clonal expansion was also low in some nonresponders. Clonal expansion was seen in CD4+ and CD8+ blood T cells by week 6 at 0.1 to 3.0 mg/kg.

This table comes from immunoSEQ multiplex PCR, and its TCRdb copy is limited to in-frame clones, with some not included. The table includes under 80,000 clones, roughly 80% detected once. The specimen comprised CD4+ or CD8+ T cells sorted from blood, sampled in a trial of the OX40 agonist ivuxolimab. This clonotype was obtained from an adult with an advanced solid tumor such as melanoma, head and neck, liver or kidney cancer.

CDR3 amino acids: CASSPLGQGKANYGYTF. The CDR3, as DNA: TGTGCCAGCTCACCACTCGGACAGGGTAAAGCTAACTATGGCTACACCTTC. This chain links TRBV18 with TRBJ1-2; 8 positions agree with TRBD1. The germline CDR1 and CDR2 sequences are KGHSH and LQKENI. The CDR3 has 17 residues. Losses at the gene ends were 1 base for V and 0 bases for J; bases not matched to a gene: 7.